Listed here are 18 T cell receptor beta chains from one sample, sequenced in a study of blood T cells in healthy people across ages. A sample-barcoded 5' primer and a J-beta primer mix were used in a second PCR of roughly 6 to 12 cycles. TCRdb fed the 5' RACE reads into MiXCR, producing one record per CDR3 protein. The sample has approximately 800,000 distinct CDR3 sequences; about 47% are singletons. Material: blood. These receptors originate from a man older than 75 in good health.

Of note for this clonotype: The junction does not match germline at one end; this may be a read error. The CDR3 sequence is CANSVATGRNIQYF. Here the CDR3 DNA reads TGTGCCAACAGCGTAGCGACGGGGAGGAACATTCAGTACTTC. The chain employs TRBV7-2 and TRBJ2-4, with D possibly matching TRBD2 (6 bases). This CDR3 is 14 amino acids long. Germline V gives CDR1 SGHTA, CDR2 FQGNSA.

Comment on this clonotype: Being one base from a much bigger clone, this may be a read error. The chain combines TRBV6-6 with TRBJ2-5; no clear D gene. In germline, CDR1 is MNHNY, CDR2 SVGAGI (reference sequence). Trimming removed 2 bases at V and 2 bases at J, with 12 bases between. The CDR3 covers 15 residues. In DNA form, the CDR3 reads TGTGCCAGCAGTTACGCCGGGCGCGATCAAGAGACCCAGTACTTC. It is translated as CASSYAGRDQETQYF.

This clonotype was picked up a small number of times. The chain links TRBV7-9 to TRBJ2-7, with 8 bases matching TRBD1. Germline V CDR1 and CDR2: SEHNR, FQNEAQ (reference sequence). Unmatched junction bases numbered 8, after V lost 4 bases and J lost 3 bases. CDR3 length: 15 residues. The CDR3 DNA follows: TGTGCCAGCAGCTGGATAATAGGACAGGGCTACGAGCAGTACTTC. This gives the protein CASSWIIGQGYEQYF.

This chain connects TRBV5-6 to TRBJ2-7; D ambiguous. Trimming removed 4 bases at V and 3 bases at J, with 14 bases between. Germline assignment: CDR1 SGHDT and CDR2 YYEEEE. This CDR3 spans 14 amino acids. CDR3 region: CASSVGRRLYEQYF. DNA of the CDR3: TGTGCCAGCAGCGTTGGAAGACGGCTCTACGAGCAGTACTTC.

This sequence joins TRBV20-1 and TRBJ2-5; the D gene is possibly TRBD2 (5 bases). The J call is doubtful: the DNA matches TRBJ2-7 better. Germline V lookup: CDR1 DFQATT, CDR2 SNEGSKA (reference sequence). CDR3 size: 14 residues. The CDR3 here is CSARKLDWGYEQYF. The CDR3 DNA reads as TGCAGTGCTAGAAAACTAGATTGGGGCTACGAGCAGTACTTC.

This clonotype was seen only a few times. The chain employs TRBV6-5 and TRBJ2-7; the D gene is possibly TRBD1 (6 bases). CDR1 and CDR2 (germline): MNHEY, SVGAGI. V shed 2 bases and J shed 1 base, with 12 bases lying between them. This CDR3 has 15 amino acids. The CDR3 sequence is CASSYAGTRSYEQYF. CDR3 coding DNA: TGTGCCAGCAGTTACGCCGGGACAAGATCCTACGAGCAGTACTTC.

The V and J genes are TRBV12-3 or TRBV12-4 and TRBJ2-5, with D possibly TRBD2 on 6 matching bases. The CDR3 is 12 amino acids. V lost 5 bases and J 9 bases, leaving 13 bases between the germline ends. The CDR3 spells CASSLGEAPQYF. CDR3 coding DNA: TGTGCCAGCAGTCTCGGGGAGGCTCCCCAGTACTTC.

This clonotype was detected only once. The rearrangement links TRBV7-9 to TRBJ2-1; a weak D match, TRBD1 (6 bases). The germline V and J ends were trimmed by 3 bases and 8 bases, with 14 bases remaining between them. Germline CDR1 reads SEHNR; CDR2 reads FQNEAQ (reference sequence). This CDR3 has 14 amino acids. Written as DNA, the CDR3 is TGTGCCAGCAGCTTCACAGGGTTCGGCGATGAGCAGTTCTTC. This codes for CASSFTGFGDEQFF.

A few counts support this clonotype. The V gene is TRBV4-3, the J gene TRBJ1-5, with a possible D match to TRBD1 (5 bases). With 1 base removed from V and 0 bases from J, the gap between germline ends came to 10 bases. The CDR3 is made up of 16 amino acids. CDR1 is LGHNA and CDR2 is YSLEER in the germline V gene. CDR3 amino acids: CASSQVRGNSNQPQHF. CDR3 nucleotide sequence: TGCGCCAGCAGCCAAGTTCGGGGGAATAGCAATCAGCCCCAGCATTTT.

The V and J genes are TRBV6-5 and TRBJ2-1; no clear D gene. Germline V gene sequence: CDR1 MNHEY, CDR2 SVGAGI. The V gene lost 2 bases and the J gene lost 4 bases, with 9 bases spanning the gap. The CDR3 spans 14 residues. In nucleotides, the CDR3 is TGTGCCAGCAGTTACGAGCAGGAATACAATGAGCAGTTCTTC. This sequence encodes CASSYEQEYNEQFF.

This clonotype has at least ten counts. V gene TRBV4-2 combines with J gene TRBJ2-5; D gene uncertain. Looked up from germline, CDR1 is LGHNA and CDR2 is YNFKEQ. CDR3 length: 13 residues. With 3 bases removed from V and 0 bases from J, the gap between germline ends came to 5 bases. CDR3 nucleotides: TGTGCCAGCAGCCAGGGATACCAAGAGACCCAGTACTTC. Its protein is CASSQGYQETQYF.

A few counts support this clonotype. The CDR3 loop is CASSTTRRSTDTQYF. The CDR3 DNA reads TGTGCCAGTAGTACCACCCGACGAAGCACAGATACGCAGTATTTT. The chain carries TRBV19 and TRBJ2-3, with D hard to call. This CDR3 region has 15 residues. Looked up from germline, CDR1 is LNHDA and CDR2 is SQIVND (reference sequence). The ends were cut back, 4 bases at V and 0 bases at J, with 11 bases in the middle.

The CDR3 DNA reads as TGTGCCAGCAGCCTAAGGCAGGGTGTATACGAGCAGTACTTC. Amino acids: CASSLRQGVYEQYF. The chain joins TRBV7-2 to TRBJ2-7; D possibly corresponds to TRBD1 (5 bases). V was clipped by 5 bases and J by 4 bases, with 15 bases between them. The CDR3 is 14 residues long. The germline V gene has CDR1 SGHTA and CDR2 FQGNSA. Full variable domain (remainder filled in from reference TRBV7-2 and TRBJ2-7): GAGVSQSPSNKVTEKGKDVELRCDPISGHTALYWYRQSLGQGLEFLIYFQGNSAPDKSGLPSDRFSAERTGGSVSTLTIQRTQQEDSAVYLCASSLRQGVYEQYFGPGTRLTVT.

Turning to this clonotype: A read error may explain this, as a much larger clone is one base away. V gene TRBV7-2 combines with J gene TRBJ2-3, with TRBD1 matching over 12 bases. With V trimmed by 5 bases and J by 4 bases, 4 bases remained unmatched. Germline lookup yields CDR1 SGHTA and CDR2 FQGNSA. CDR3 length: 15 amino acids. CDR3 amino acids: CASSPGTGGPDTQYF. In DNA form, the CDR3 reads TGTGCCAGCAGCCCCGGGACAGGGGGCCCAGATACGCAGTATTTT.

A note on this clonotype: The junction shows a germline mismatch at one end, possibly a read error. The chain links TRBV24-1 to TRBJ2-1, with 7 bases lining up with TRBD2. This CDR3 contains 16 residues. Germline V gene lookup returns CDR1 KGHDR and CDR2 SFDVKD. CDR3 nucleotide sequence: TGTGCCACCAGTGATTTGAGGGAGGGCCTATACAATGGGCAGTTCTTC. Translated: CATSDLREGLYNGQFF.

This clonotype occurred a few times. V gene TRBV28 combines with J gene TRBJ1-1; D is unresolved. Germline assignment: CDR1 MDHEN and CDR2 SYDVKM. The CDR3 is made up of 18 amino acids. Between the trimmed V and J ends, which lost 4 bases and 1 base, there was a span of 22 bases. Here the CDR3 reads CASSSYDYGPLGNTEAFF. In DNA, the CDR3 is TGTGCCAGCAGTTCCTACGATTACGGCCCCTTGGGGAACACTGAAGCTTTCTTT. Based on the CDR3 plus reference TRBV28 and TRBJ1-1, the full variable domain is DVKVTQSSRYLVKRTGEKVFLECVQDMDHENMFWYRQDPGLGLRLIYFSYDVKMKEKGDIPEGYSVSREKKERFSLILESASTNQTSMYLCASSSYDYGPLGNTEAFFGQGTRLTVV.

The rearrangement links TRBV28 to TRBJ2-6; D gene uncertain. Trimming cost V 4 bases and J 4 bases, with 17 bases left between them. Germline-derived CDR1 and CDR2 are MDHEN and SYDVKM. The CDR3 is 17 amino acids. CDR3 sequence reads: CASSSASWSAGANVLTF. Here the CDR3 DNA reads TGTGCCAGCAGTTCAGCTTCATGGTCCGCCGGGGCCAACGTCCTGACTTTC.

The chain is built from TRBV29-1 and TRBJ2-3, with D perhaps TRBD1 or TRBD2 (6 bases each). Germline loops: CDR1 SQVTM, CDR2 ANQGSEA. The CDR3 has 16 residues. V lost 2 bases and J lost 1, with 16 bases in between. The CDR3 DNA reads TGCAGCGTTGAAATTGGGGGGCGTGGAGGCACAGATACGCAGTATTTT. Encoded protein: CSVEIGGRGGTDTQYF.